The 10 T cell receptor beta chains presented below share a single source sample, sequenced in a study of T-cell reconstitution after alpha-beta-depleted transplantation in children. Preparation of the TCRbeta library was carried out with unique molecular identifiers. A single record per CDR3 protein comes from TCRdb applying MiXCR to the PCR reads. Of about 400,000 distinct CDR3 sequences in the sample, around 15% were seen once. This material consisted of PBMCs, mostly from graft donor cells, taken 360 days after TCRalphabeta/CD19-depleted stem cell transplant. The receptors come from a boy under two years old who had a stem cell transplant for Wiskott-Aldrich syndrome, so the T cells may come from the graft donor.

The chain employs TRBV4-1 and TRBJ2-7; 8 bases map to TRBD2. The trim removed 3 bases at V and 5 bases at J, leaving 12 bases unmatched. The CDR3 contains 16 residues. CDR1 is MGHRA, CDR2 YSYEKL, per germline. CDR3 sequence (DNA): TGCGCCAGCAGCCACACACCGGGACTAGATAGCCACGAGCAGTACTTC. Residues: CASSHTPGLDSHEQYF.

This clonotype was found a few times. This chain joins TRBV29-1 and TRBJ2-7; no clear D. The CDR3 totals 13 residues. In germline, CDR1 is SQVTM, CDR2 ANQGSEA. Deletions cut 4 bases from V and 0 bases from J, with 10 bases between. The CDR3 bases are TGCAGCGTTGGACGGTCGAGCTCCTACGAGCAGTACTTC. The encoded protein is CSVGRSSSYEQYF.

V usage is TRBV4-3 and J usage is TRBJ2-4; D is perhaps TRBD1 (6 bases). Trimming removed 0 bases from V and 13 bases from J, with 19 bases in between. CDR3 length: 15 residues. The germline V gene encodes CDR1 LGHNA and CDR2 YSLEER. DNA of the CDR3: TGCGCCAGCAGCCAAGAGGCAGGGGTGGCTAACACACAGTACTTC. Translated: CASSQEAGVANTQYF.

This chain's CDR3 is CSVEGGGTNEQYF. The CDR3 DNA reads TGCAGCGTTGAGGGGGGGGGCACTAATGAGCAGTACTTC. This rearrangement joins TRBV29-1 to TRBJ2-7; a possible D gene is TRBD2 (7 bases). Germline-derived CDR1 and CDR2 are SQVTM and ANQGSEA. V was clipped by 3 bases and J by 7 bases, with 16 bases between them. This CDR3 is 13 amino acids long.

The genes are TRBV7-2 and TRBJ2-5, with a weak D call TRBD2 (6 bases). The CDR3 is made up of 14 amino acids. Trimming pared 4 bases from V and 5 bases from J, leaving 14 bases between. Looked up from germline, CDR1 is SGHTA and CDR2 is FQGNSA. DNA for the CDR3: TGTGCCAGCAGCTCCTACGGGGGTAGGGAGACCCAGTACTTC. Encoded protein: CASSSYGGRETQYF.

This clonotype was detected a few times. The chain combines TRBV7-9 with TRBJ2-7; either TRBD1 or TRBD2 may fit D (5 bases each). Trimming removed 5 bases at V and 4 bases at J, with 18 bases between. CDR3 length equals 15 residues. The germline gives CDR1 SEHNR, CDR2 FQNEAQ (reference sequence). The chain's CDR3 is CASSPDSRGRYEQYF. The DNA for the CDR3 is TGTGCCAGCAGCCCGGACTCTAGGGGACGATACGAGCAGTACTTC.

A note on this clonotype: One junction end does not reproduce the germline sequence, and a read error may be involved. This sequence joins TRBV20-1 and TRBJ2-7, with 9 bases fitting TRBD2. The CDR3 runs to 15 residues. CDR1 is DFQATT and CDR2 is SNEGSKA in the germline V gene (reference sequence). CDR3 bases: TGCTGTGCTAGATCCGGACTAGCGAGCTCCTACGAGCAGTACTTC. Protein sequence: CCARSGLASSYEQYF.

The chain carries TRBV12-3 or TRBV12-4 and TRBJ2-3; D is ambiguous. Trimming left V 8 bases short and J 5 bases short, with 14 bases between. This CDR3 is 13 amino acids long. CDR3 residues: CASGLRTRDTQYF. Here the CDR3 DNA reads TGTGCCAGCGGGTTGAGAACCCGAGATACGCAGTATTTT.

The gene calls are TRBV7-9 and TRBJ2-7; D assignment may be TRBD1 or TRBD2 (5 bases each). The CDR3 is 12 residues long. Trimming removed 7 bases at V and 3 bases at J, with 10 bases between. Germline CDR1 is SEHNR and CDR2 is FQNEAQ (reference sequence). CDR3 in DNA: TGTGCCAGCACCGGGGACCTCTACGAGCAGTACTTC. Its translation: CASTGDLYEQYF.

Concerning this clonotype: It may be a read error: a sequence one base away is much more abundant. This likely comes from a read error, as the CDR3 has no conserved phenylalanine or tryptophan at its end. The CDR3 DNA reads as TGTGCCAGCAGCCCTGGACAGGGGGCAGAGACCCAGTACCTC. Protein product: CASSPGQGAETQYL. The J gene is TRBJ2-5, the V gene TRBV4-2, with 11 bases that match TRBD1. This CDR3 is 14 amino acids long. Germline CDR1 LGHNA, CDR2 YNFKEQ. Losses at the gene ends were 4 bases for V and 4 bases for J; bases not matched to a gene: 2.